This note documents a single TCR beta chain sequence. TCRdb's table, derived via immunoSEQ multiplex PCR, lists solely in-frame clones and lacks some. This table has about 280,000 clones, about 88% appearing once. The CDR3 is 14 amino acids. Trimming removed 1 base from V and 5 bases from J, with 11 bases in between. Germline CDR1 LGHDT, CDR2 YNNKEL (reference sequence). These data come from a study of blood T cell repertoires in COVID-19. This clonotype originated in a woman in her 30s with COVID-19, enrolled during active disease. The chain combines TRBV3-1 (or the pseudogene TRBV3-2) with TRBJ2-5; D is unresolved. Sequences were obtained from peripheral blood. The CDR3 loop is CASSQGAPMETQYF. For the CDR3, the DNA is TGTGCCAGCAGCCAAGGGGCTCCGATGGAGACCCAGTACTTC.